This T cell receptor beta chain was recorded in a study of tumor-infiltrating lymphocytes in glioblastoma multiforme (dated by TCRdb to 2015 to 2018). Background for the entire study: To find out whether intratumoral genomic heterogeneity fosters TIL diversity, the study jointly investigated somatic mutations, TIL diversity and immune response activity. General study outcomes and caveats: Generalizability is limited because the TCR and somatic mutation analysis included only one glioblastoma patient. T cells were not sorted into functional subsets, which the authors noted as a future improvement. Because T cells carry unequal numbers of TCR transcripts, RNA-based TCR sequencing may distort clone frequencies.

Reading from cysteine to phenylalanine, the CDR3 counts 11 amino acids. CDR3 DNA is the only sequence kept; it has 33 bases, read in frame from the first base. CDR1 and CDR2 (SQVTM, ANQGSEA) derive from the germline V gene. V is cut by 7 bases and J by 9 bases, and the space between the germline ends is 13 bases. TCRB libraries were built from RNA via three nested multiplex PCR rounds using a modified ARM-PCR protocol with multiple V-beta primers and a C-beta primer. TCRB-specific cDNA was synthesized from 0.45 to 0.5 ug total RNA with ProtoScript II Reverse Transcriptase and a C-beta primer. For the TCRB libraries, no unique molecular identifiers were described. The third PCR added barcodes and adapters over around 24 cycles with Deep VentR (exo-) polymerase, followed by gel purification of 250-500 bp bands. TCRB libraries were sequenced with 250 bp paired-end reads on an Illumina HiSeq 2500. On the authors' methods: The reads were cleaned with Trimmomatic, merged with FLASH and assigned V, D and J segments with MiGEC before being analyzed in VDJtools. VDJtools was used to calculate the Shannon-Wiener diversity index, which quantified repertoire diversity. TCRdb reworked the public reads: Q25 trimming with fastp, MiXCR clone assembly, productive beta chains retained. Identical CDR3 proteins give one entry, which carries the most common genes and DNA. TCRdb, not the authors, supplied the V and J calls. Recorded for this sample are fewer than 10,000 distinct CDR3 sequences; 65% to 80% of them occurred a single time. 51% of the sample belongs to the ten largest clones.

The AllPrep DNA/RNA mini kit was used to purify genomic DNA and total RNA at the same time from each of the roughly 10 tumor samples. Every RNA sample had an RNA integrity number above 6.5 and an OD 260/280 ratio above 1.9. About this clonotype: Its antigen is currently not known. No base quality information exists; no much larger clone differs at one position.

This chain is built from TRBV29-1 and TRBJ2-1, with the D call tentatively TRBD1 or TRBD2, each fitting 5 bases. Sequencing was performed on brain tumor tissue. The TCR originated in a male donor with glioblastoma. The sequenced DNA: TGCAGCGCACAGGAGAGCGGTGAGCAGTTCTTC. Translated, this is CSAQESGEQFF.